This TCR beta chain was recorded in a study of control samples from healthy donors and cancer patients (dated by TCRdb to the early 2020s). Here V drops 3 bases and J drops 6 bases, and the junction holds 7 bases not matched to any gene. The CDR3 numbers 15 residues from cysteine through phenylalanine. Here the CDR3 DNA is all that survives: 45 bases in frame from base 1. From the germline V gene, CDR1 is SGHRS and CDR2 is YFSETQ. This clone was found once. The antigen this receptor binds is unknown. Base qualities are not at hand, and no much larger clone is one base apart. Preparation of the library involved the immunoSEQ multiplex PCR assay. The immuneACCESS repertoire file appears here via TCRdb, limited to in-frame rearrangements. These files lack a portion of the clones; in checked studies, under half of the deficit traces to unresolved V genes, and the cause of the others is not known. For this sample the table gives approximately 84,000 clones, of which 82% were detected only once. Clones ranked in the top ten supply around 10% of the sample.

The TCR comes from a woman in her sixties or seventies in good health. This chain is built from TRBV5-1 and TRBJ2-1, and 9 junctional nucleotides match TRBD2. The specimen sequenced was blood. The nucleotides are TGCGCCAGCAGCTCTTGGGGAGCGGGAGGCAATGAGCAGTTCTTC. It specifies CASSSWGAGGNEQFF.